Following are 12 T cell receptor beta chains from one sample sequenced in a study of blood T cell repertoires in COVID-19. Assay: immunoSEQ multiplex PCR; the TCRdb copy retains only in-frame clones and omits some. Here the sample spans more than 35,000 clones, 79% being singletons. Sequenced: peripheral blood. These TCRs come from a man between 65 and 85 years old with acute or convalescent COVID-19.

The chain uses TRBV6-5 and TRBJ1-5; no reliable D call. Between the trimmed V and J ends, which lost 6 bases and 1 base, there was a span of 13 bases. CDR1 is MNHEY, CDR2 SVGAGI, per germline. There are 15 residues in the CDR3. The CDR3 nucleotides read TGTGCCAGCAGACCCCGAGGAGGAAGCAATCAGCCCCAGCATTTT. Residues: CASRPRGGSNQPQHF.

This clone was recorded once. The CDR3: CASSPQGAGNTIYF. The CDR3 region has the DNA TGTGCCAGCAGTCCCCAAGGAGCTGGAAACACCATATATTTT. The chain uses TRBV6-6 and TRBJ1-3; D gene uncertain. Per germline, CDR1 MNHNY and CDR2 SVGAGI (reference sequence). The CDR3 is 14 residues long. Trimming removed 5 bases at V and 2 bases at J, with 10 bases between.

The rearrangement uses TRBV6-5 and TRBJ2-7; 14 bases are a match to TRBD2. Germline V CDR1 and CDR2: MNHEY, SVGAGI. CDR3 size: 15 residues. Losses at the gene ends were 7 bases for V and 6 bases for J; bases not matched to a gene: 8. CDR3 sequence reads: CASNLAGTSGSEQYF. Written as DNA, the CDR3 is TGTGCCAGCAACCTAGCCGGGACTAGCGGGAGCGAGCAGTACTTC.

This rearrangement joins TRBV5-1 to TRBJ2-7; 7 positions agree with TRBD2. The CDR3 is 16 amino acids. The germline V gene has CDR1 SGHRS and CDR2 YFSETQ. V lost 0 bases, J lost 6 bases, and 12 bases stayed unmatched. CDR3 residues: CASSLGGSEGASEQYF. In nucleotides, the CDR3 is TGCGCCAGCAGCTTGGGCGGGAGCGAAGGGGCCAGCGAGCAGTACTTC.

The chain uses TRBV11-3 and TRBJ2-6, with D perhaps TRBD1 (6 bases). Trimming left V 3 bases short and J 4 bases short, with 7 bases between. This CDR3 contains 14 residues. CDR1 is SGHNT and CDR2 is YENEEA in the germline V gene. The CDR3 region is CASSFGQGANVLTF. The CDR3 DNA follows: TGTGCCAGCAGCTTCGGACAGGGGGCCAACGTCCTGACTTTC.

The CDR3 bases are TGTGCCAGCAGTACGTTGGGGGGGAGGGAGGAAAAACTGTTTTTT. Translation: CASSTLGGREEKLFF. The gene calls are TRBV6-5 and TRBJ1-4, with D perhaps TRBD1 (5 bases). CDR1 MNHEY and CDR2 SVGAGI come from the germline V gene. The CDR3 covers 15 residues. Trimming stripped 5 bases from V and 8 bases from J, with 18 bases between.

CDR3 in DNA: TGTGCCAGCAGCCTAATGGGCACGGAAGCTTTCTTT. It translates to CASSLMGTEAFF. This sequence joins TRBV3-1 (or the pseudogene TRBV3-2) and TRBJ1-1; D unresolved. V dropped 4 bases and J dropped 8 bases, with 11 bases sitting between them. CDR1 and CDR2 (germline): LGHDT, YNNKEL (reference sequence). The CDR3 has 12 residues.

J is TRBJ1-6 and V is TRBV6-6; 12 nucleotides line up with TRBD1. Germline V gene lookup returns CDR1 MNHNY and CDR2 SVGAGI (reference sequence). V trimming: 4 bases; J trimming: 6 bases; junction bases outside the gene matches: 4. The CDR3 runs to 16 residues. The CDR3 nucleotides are TGTGCCAGCAGTTTTACGGGACAGGGGGCTAATTCACCCCTCCACTTT. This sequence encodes CASSFTGQGANSPLHF.

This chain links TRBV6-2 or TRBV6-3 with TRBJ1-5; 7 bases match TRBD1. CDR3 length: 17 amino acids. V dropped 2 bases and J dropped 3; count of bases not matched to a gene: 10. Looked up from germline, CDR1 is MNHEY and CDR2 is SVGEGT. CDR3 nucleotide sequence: TGTGCCAGCAGTTACCCCGGGACAGTAACGTACAATCAGCCCCAGCATTTT. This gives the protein CASSYPGTVTYNQPQHF.

CDR3: CASSTRDRLFRYGYTF. The CDR3 DNA is TGTGCCAGTAGTACGCGGGACCGCCTCTTTCGTTATGGCTACACCTTC. The chain joins TRBV19 to TRBJ1-2, with a weak D call TRBD1 (5 bases). The CDR3 spans 16 residues. Germline V gives CDR1 LNHDA, CDR2 SQIVND (reference sequence). The V gene lost 4 bases and the J gene lost 5 bases, with 20 bases spanning the gap.

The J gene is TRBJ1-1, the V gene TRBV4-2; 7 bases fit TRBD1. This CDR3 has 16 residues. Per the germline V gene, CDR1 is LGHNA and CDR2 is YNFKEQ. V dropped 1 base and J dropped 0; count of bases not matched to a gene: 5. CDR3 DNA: TGTGCCAGCAGCCAAGTGACAGGGATCATGAACACTGAAGCTTTCTTT. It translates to CASSQVTGIMNTEAFF.

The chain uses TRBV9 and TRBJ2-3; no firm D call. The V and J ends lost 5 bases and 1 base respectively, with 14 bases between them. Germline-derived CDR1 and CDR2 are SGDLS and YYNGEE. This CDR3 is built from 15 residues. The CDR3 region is CASSHGTTRTDTQYF. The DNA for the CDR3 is TGTGCCAGCAGTCATGGTACTACTCGCACAGATACGCAGTATTTT.